Following are 27 T cell receptor beta chains from one sample sequenced in a study of cytomegalovirus exposure and HLA in healthy donors. With 60 Vbeta and 13 Jbeta primers, the PCR was carried out. Here immunoSEQ multiplex PCR was the method, and the copy in TCRdb shows in-frame clones only, minus some. The sample shows 130,000 or so clones, more than 65% of them seen only once. Sequenced input: PBMCs. The receptors were sampled from a woman under 30 in good health and CMV-seropositive.

The chain is built from TRBV6-1 and TRBJ2-1, with TRBD1 matching over 8 bases. CDR1 and CDR2 (germline): MNHNS, SASEGT. This CDR3 has 12 residues. V lost 8 bases to trimming and J lost 7 bases; unmatched junction nucleotides: 4. The CDR3 is CASDRGGNEQFF. Written as DNA, the CDR3 is TGTGCCAGCGACAGGGGCGGGAATGAGCAGTTCTTC.

This chain links TRBV5-3 with TRBJ2-3; 11 bases line up with TRBD2. TRBV5-3 is known as an ORF, though its function is uncertain. V was pared by 0 bases and J by 3 bases, with 9 bases of the junction left unmatched. This CDR3 is 18 amino acids long. The CDR3 here is CARSLELAGGPGTDTQYF. Written as DNA, the CDR3 is TGTGCCAGAAGCTTGGAGTTAGCGGGGGGGCCGGGGACAGATACGCAGTATTTT.

Only a few counts were recorded for this clone. The gene calls are TRBV4-2 and TRBJ2-3; a weak D match, TRBD1 (6 bases). Germline V lookup: CDR1 LGHNA, CDR2 YNFKEQ. Trimming pared 0 bases from V and 3 bases from J, leaving 10 bases between. The CDR3 covers 15 residues. Here the CDR3 DNA reads TGTGCCAGCAGCCAAGAGACAGGTTGGACAGATACGCAGTATTTT. It yields the protein CASSQETGWTDTQYF.

J is TRBJ1-1 and V is TRBV20-1, with D unresolved. The ends were cut back, 6 bases at V and 1 base at J, with 6 bases in the middle. The CDR3 totals 11 residues. Germline CDR1 and CDR2: DFQATT and SNEGSKA (reference sequence). The CDR3 reads CSATKNTEAFF. For the CDR3, the DNA is TGCAGTGCAACAAAGAACACTGAAGCTTTCTTT.

The rearrangement joins TRBV16 to TRBJ2-1; TRBD1 is a possible D gene (5 bases). The CDR3 loop spans 14 amino acids. V was cut by 3 bases and J by 5 bases, with 11 bases left in between. Germline V gene lookup returns CDR1 KGHSY and CDR2 FQNENV. The CDR3 region has the DNA TGTGCCAGCAGCCAGTGGGGCAGGGACAATGAGCAGTTCTTC. Protein product: CASSQWGRDNEQFF.

This chain connects TRBV9 to TRBJ2-1, with no clear D. V lost 3 bases and J lost 2, with 12 bases in between. CDR3 length: 15 amino acids. The germline CDR1 and CDR2 sequences are SGDLS and YYNGEE. The CDR3 here is CASSGSRYTYNEQFF. The CDR3 DNA sequence: TGTGCCAGCAGCGGTTCCAGGTATACCTACAATGAGCAGTTCTTC. The whole variable domain, filled in from reference TRBV9 and TRBJ2-1, reads DSGVTQTPKHLITATGQRVTLRCSPRSGDLSVYWYQQSLDQGLQFLIQYYNGEERAKGNILERFSAQQFPDLHSELNLSSLELGDSALYFCASSGSRYTYNEQFFGPGTRLTVL.

This chain connects TRBV7-3 to TRBJ1-2; 9 nucleotides match TRBD1. The germline V gene has CDR1 SGHTA and CDR2 FQGTGA. CDR3 size: 16 residues. V dropped 3 bases and J dropped 4; count of bases not matched to a gene: 9. CDR3 in DNA: TGTGCCAGCAGCTTGAACCCGGGACAGGGATTCTATGGCTACACCTTC. Residues: CASSLNPGQGFYGYTF. The full variable domain, rest sourced from reference TRBV7-3 and TRBJ1-2, is GAGVSQTPSNKVTEKGKYVELRCDPISGHTALYWYRQSLGQGPEFLIYFQGTGAADDSGLPNDRFFAVRPEGSVSTLKIQRTERGDSAVYLCASSLNPGQGFYGYTFGSGTRLTVV.

J is TRBJ2-5 and V is TRBV27; 8 bases are shared with TRBD2. V lost 4 bases, J lost 5 bases, and 9 bases stayed unmatched. The CDR3 is made up of 15 amino acids. The germline gives CDR1 MNHEY, CDR2 SMNVEV (reference sequence). In DNA form, the CDR3 reads TGTGCCAGCAGTTCCCTCGGGGGGGTAAGGGAGACCCAGTACTTC. Translated, it gives CASSSLGGVRETQYF.

The chain is built from TRBV6-1 and TRBJ2-7, with D tentatively TRBD2 (6 bases). The V end lost 2 bases, the J end lost 3 bases, and 8 bases lay between the germline ends. Germline CDR1 and CDR2: MNHNS and SASEGT. The CDR3 runs 13 residues. The CDR3 here is CASSELAIYEQYF. CDR3 nucleotides: TGTGCCAGCAGTGAACTAGCGATCTACGAGCAGTACTTC.

The J gene is TRBJ1-2, the V gene TRBV23-1; maybe TRBD1 (6 bases). TRBV23-1 falls under the ORF class, with uncertain function. Trimming stripped 9 bases from V and 8 bases from J, with 22 bases between. The CDR3 is made up of 14 amino acids. CDR3 DNA: TGCGCCAGTGATCCCGGAACAGGGCGAGAAGGCTACACCTTC. Encoded protein: CASDPGTGREGYTF.

The chain is built from TRBV9 and TRBJ2-3, with 10 bases lining up with TRBD2. V shed 2 bases, J shed 4 bases, and the junction held 4 bases outside the gene matches. The CDR3 runs 15 residues. CDR1 SGDLS and CDR2 YYNGEE come from the germline V gene. CDR3 bases: TGTGCCAGCAGCGTTGGCCTAGCGGGGGCAGATACGCAGTATTTT. Protein: CASSVGLAGADTQYF.

This sequence joins TRBV11-2 and TRBJ2-5; 8 bases agree with TRBD1. CDR1 and CDR2 from the germline V gene are SGHAT and FQNNGV. The trim removed 3 bases at V and 5 bases at J, leaving 8 bases unmatched. This CDR3 has 15 amino acids. For the CDR3, the DNA is TGTGCCAGCAGCTTGACAGGGGAAGGAAAGGAGACCCAGTACTTC. This sequence encodes CASSLTGEGKETQYF.

The rearrangement links TRBV27 to TRBJ1-2; TRBD1 aligns across 10 bases. CDR1 is MNHEY, CDR2 SMNVEV, per germline (reference sequence). This CDR3 is 15 amino acids long. J gave up 3 bases and V 5 bases, and 6 bases lay outside the gene matches. The DNA of the CDR3 is TGTGCCAGCAGTGCTCCGGGACAGGGGCACTATGGCTACACCTTC. Protein product: CASSAPGQGHYGYTF.

This chain links TRBV30 with TRBJ2-7, with 8 positions matching TRBD2. The junction had 4 bases not matched to a gene; V was cut back by 2 bases and J by 7 bases. The germline gives CDR1 GTSNPN, CDR2 SVGIG (reference sequence). The CDR3 has 12 amino acids. The CDR3: CAWSSRGEEQYF. CDR3 nucleotide sequence: TGTGCCTGGAGTTCGCGGGGGGAAGAGCAGTACTTC.

The chain employs TRBV11-2 and TRBJ2-1; 8 bases are shared with TRBD2. Looked up from germline, CDR1 is SGHAT and CDR2 is FQNNGV. The CDR3 is 17 amino acids. With 4 bases clipped from V and 3 bases from J, the junction kept 11 bases outside the gene matches. CDR3 residues: CASSSVAGTRVYNEQFF. CDR3 in DNA: TGTGCCAGCAGCTCGGTGGCCGGGACTAGAGTCTACAATGAGCAGTTCTTC.

This clone was observed a single time. The chain has TRBV19 and TRBJ1-1, with a weak D call TRBD1 (5 bases). The germline V gene encodes CDR1 LNHDA and CDR2 SQIVND (reference sequence). Trimming left V 7 bases short and J 1 base short, with 13 bases between. The CDR3 is made up of 14 amino acids. CDR3 DNA: TGTGCCAGTACCAACCAGGGCGGGAACACTGAAGCTTTCTTT. Protein sequence: CASTNQGGNTEAFF.

The chain is built from TRBV19 and TRBJ2-1; D ambiguous. Germline assignment: CDR1 LNHDA and CDR2 SQIVND (reference sequence). The V end lost 5 bases, the J end lost 9 bases, and 14 bases lay between the germline ends. The CDR3 has 13 residues. The CDR3, as DNA: TGTGCCAGTAGTTTTGAGTCTCTAGGTGAGCAGTTCTTC. This codes for CASSFESLGEQFF.

V usage is TRBV29-1 and J usage is TRBJ2-5; 8 bases are shared with TRBD2. V lost 0 bases to trimming and J lost 2 bases; unmatched junction nucleotides: 14. This CDR3 region has 18 residues. The V gene's germline CDR1 is SQVTM and CDR2 ANQGSEA. The CDR3, as DNA: TGCAGCGTTGAAGACTTTTCCGAGAGCGGGGGAGATCAAGAGACCCAGTACTTC. Translated, it gives CSVEDFSESGGDQETQYF. Full variable domain (outside the CDR3, taken from reference TRBV29-1 and TRBJ2-5): SAVISQKPSRDICQRGTSLTIQCQVDSQVTMMFWYRQQPGQSLTLIATANQGSEATYESGFVIDKFPISRPNLTFSTLTVSNMSPEDSSIYLCSVEDFSESGGDQETQYFGPGTRLLVL.

This clone occurred many times. CDR3 amino acids: CASSVNPGTGHTEAFF. DNA for the CDR3: TGTGCCAGCAGCGTAAACCCCGGGACAGGTCATACTGAAGCTTTCTTT. The chain combines TRBV9 with TRBJ1-1, with 8 bases aligning to TRBD1. CDR1 and CDR2 (germline): SGDLS, YYNGEE. There are 16 residues in the CDR3. Trimming took 1 base from V and 5 from J; bases not matched to a gene: 10.

J is TRBJ1-1 and V is TRBV4-1; weak D call: TRBD1 (5 bases). The germline V gene has CDR1 MGHRA and CDR2 YSYEKL. Trimming took off 0 bases at V and 7 bases at J, with 12 bases between the two ends. The CDR3 covers 14 residues. Here the CDR3 reads CASSQDRGGGEAFF. In DNA form, the CDR3 reads TGCGCCAGCAGCCAAGATCGGGGGGGAGGTGAAGCTTTCTTT.

The chain links TRBV9 to TRBJ1-3; a possible D gene is TRBD1 (5 bases). From germline, CDR1 is SGDLS and CDR2 YYNGEE. Trimming stripped 4 bases from V and 4 bases from J, with 24 bases between. The CDR3 length is 18 residues. CDR3 protein: CASSPEGGQGRLGNTIYF. The CDR3 region has the DNA TGTGCCAGCAGCCCAGAGGGAGGGCAGGGCCGACTCGGAAACACCATATATTTT. Full variable domain (remainder filled in from reference TRBV9 and TRBJ1-3): DSGVTQTPKHLITATGQRVTLRCSPRSGDLSVYWYQQSLDQGLQFLIQYYNGEERAKGNILERFSAQQFPDLHSELNLSSLELGDSALYFCASSPEGGQGRLGNTIYFGEGSWLTVV.

The rearrangement links TRBV7-6 to TRBJ2-2; possible D gene TRBD1, 5 bases. This CDR3 is built from 14 residues. Germline-derived CDR1 and CDR2 are SGHVS and FNYEAQ. Between the trimmed V and J ends, which lost 6 bases and 0 bases, there was a span of 8 bases. The CDR3 bases are TGTGCCAGCAGTGTCAGGGCGAACACCGGGGAGCTGTTTTTT. Protein sequence: CASSVRANTGELFF.

The gene calls are TRBV7-9 and TRBJ1-1; 7 nucleotides agree with TRBD1. The CDR3 totals 12 residues. V lost 5 bases and J lost 10; bases outside the gene matches: 7. Germline CDR1 is SEHNR and CDR2 is FQNEAQ (reference sequence). The CDR3 DNA sequence: TGTGCCAGCAGCGCACGGGACAGTGTAGCTTTCTTT. Translation gives CASSARDSVAFF.

The genes are TRBV9 and TRBJ1-1, with 7 bases lining up with TRBD1. Germline V gene data show CDR1 as SGDLS and CDR2 as YYNGEE. The length of the CDR3 is 18 residues. Trimming cost V 2 bases and J 1 base; bases outside gene matches: 14. Written as DNA, the CDR3 is TGTGCCAGCAGCGTTTTAAGTATACCAGGGGGGACGAACACTGAAGCTTTCTTT. It specifies CASSVLSIPGGTNTEAFF.

The CDR3 spells CASSSASIRGNSTDTQYF. As DNA, the CDR3 is TGTGCCAGCAGCTCGGCATCAATACGGGGGAATAGCACAGATACGCAGTATTTT. This rearrangement joins TRBV5-4 to TRBJ2-3; tentative D call: TRBD2 (6 bases). The V gene's germline CDR1 is SGHNT and CDR2 YYREEE (reference sequence). With 3 bases removed from V and 0 bases from J, the gap between germline ends came to 20 bases. This CDR3 is 18 amino acids long.

The sample holds one count of this clone. The rearrangement joins TRBV10-3 to TRBJ2-1, with 10 bases lining up with TRBD1. The germline CDR1 and CDR2 sequences are ENHRY and SYGVKD. V shed 0 bases, J shed 7 bases, and the junction held 6 bases outside the gene matches. CDR3 size: 16 residues. The DNA of the CDR3 is TGTGCCATCAGTGAGTCTCCGGGACAGGGGCGTAATGAGCAGTTCTTC. Protein: CAISESPGQGRNEQFF.

The chain combines TRBV4-1 with TRBJ1-4, with TRBD1 identical over 8 bases. The J segment lost 7 bases and the V segment lost 0 bases, leaving 19 bases of the junction unmatched. The germline gives CDR1 MGHRA, CDR2 YSYEKL. The CDR3 has 20 amino acids. The CDR3 loop reads CASSQEWARDRLDRTEKLFF. CDR3 nucleotide sequence: TGCGCCAGCAGCCAAGAATGGGCCCGGGACAGGCTGGATCGGACTGAAAAACTGTTTTTT.